A single sample gave rise to the 27 T cell receptor beta chains below, sequenced in a study of blood T cells in healthy people across ages (dated by TCRdb to the mid-2010s). Library creation used 5' RACE. TCRdb names Illumina HiSeq 2500 as the instrument used. A second roughly 7 to 12 cycle PCR used a sample-barcoded 5' primer and a J-beta primer mix. Clones were called with MiXCR by TCRdb after fastp trimmed the public reads at Q25, and only in-frame beta chains were retained. For every CDR3 protein sequence, its rows merge into one entry that carries the most common genes and DNA. This sample has around 1.5 million distinct CDR3 sequences in its table, and around 36% of those were observed once. The ten largest clones add up to roughly 12% of the sample. Sequencing was performed on blood. The receptor set was obtained from a woman aged 25 to 39 in good health.

A few counts support this clonotype. This chain links TRBV29-1 with TRBJ1-1, with a possible D match to TRBD1 (6 bases). The CDR3 contains 13 residues. Trimming took off 3 bases at V and 1 base at J, with 9 bases between the two ends. Germline values: CDR1 SQVTM, CDR2 ANQGSEA. CDR3 protein: CSVEHRANTEAFF. For the CDR3, the DNA is TGCAGCGTTGAGCACAGGGCGAACACTGAAGCTTTCTTT.

This rearrangement joins TRBV20-1 to TRBJ1-6; possibly TRBD1 for D (6 bases). The CDR3 extends over 15 amino acids. CDR1 DFQATT and CDR2 SNEGSKA come from the germline V gene (reference sequence). V shed 3 bases and J shed 10 bases, with 19 bases lying between them. In DNA, the CDR3 is TGCAGTGCTAGGTTAGACAGGCGATTAGGCTCACCCCTCCACTTT. It specifies CSARLDRRLGSPLHF.

The chain employs TRBV20-1 and TRBJ2-3; 8 positions match TRBD2. The CDR3 runs 16 residues. Germline V lookup: CDR1 DFQATT, CDR2 SNEGSKA (reference sequence). V shed 0 bases, J shed 2 bases, and the junction held 7 bases outside the gene matches. CDR3 residues: CSARDSQRGITDTQYF. CDR3 coding DNA: TGCAGTGCTAGAGATTCCCAGCGGGGGATCACAGATACGCAGTATTTT.

The chain couples TRBV5-6 to TRBJ2-7; unclear D gene. V shed 6 bases and J shed 6 bases, with 19 bases lying between them. The CDR3 contains 14 residues. From germline, CDR1 is SGHDT and CDR2 YYEEEE. The CDR3 DNA is TGTGCCAGCATCGAAGGCTTATTCTTGTCCGAGCAGTACTTC. Its protein is CASIEGLFLSEQYF.

The V call is TRBV6-6, the J call TRBJ2-1; D may be TRBD2 (6 bases). The CDR3 has 16 amino acids. Trimming shortened V by 2 bases and J by 5 bases, and 16 bases separated the two germline ends. The germline gives CDR1 MNHNY, CDR2 SVGAGI (reference sequence). The CDR3 loop is CASSYPLGDFHNEQFF. CDR3 sequence (DNA): TGTGCCAGCAGTTACCCACTCGGGGACTTCCACAATGAGCAGTTCTTC.

As for this clonotype: Mismatch with germline at one junction end may stem from a read error. The CDR3 nucleotides are TGTGCCAGCAGCCCCAGGACAGGGATGGAGCGGTTTTTT. Protein: CASSPRTGMERFF. J is TRBJ2-2 and V is TRBV11-1; 8 positions agree with TRBD1. Germline V CDR1 and CDR2: SGHAT, FQDESV (reference sequence). The CDR3 sequence is 13 residues long.

The rearrangement links TRBV4-1 to TRBJ2-2; the D is unclear. Germline CDR1 MGHRA, CDR2 YSYEKL. CDR3 length: 12 residues. Trimming shortened V by 8 bases and J by 5 bases, and 9 bases separated the two germline ends. The CDR3 sequence: CASGSQTGELFF. CDR3 DNA sequence: TGCGCCAGCGGATCCCAGACCGGGGAGCTGTTTTTT.

The chain employs TRBV3-1 and TRBJ2-1; D is undetermined. V lost 6 bases and J 15 bases, leaving 6 bases between the germline ends. Germline CDR1 and CDR2: LGHDT and YNNKEL (reference sequence). The CDR3 length is 8 residues. This chain's CDR3 is CASRSTFF. The CDR3 DNA sequence: TGTGCCAGCAGATCTACGTTCTTC.

This clonotype has a handful of counts. The chain has TRBV7-9 and TRBJ1-2, with D maybe TRBD1 (5 bases). The CDR3 runs 16 residues. Per the germline V gene, CDR1 is SEHNR and CDR2 is FQNEAQ (reference sequence). V was pared by 5 bases and J by 4 bases, with 20 bases between. The CDR3 reads CASSRTFVRDSYGYTF. CDR3 nucleotides: TGTGCCAGCAGCCGCACGTTTGTCAGGGATAGCTATGGCTACACCTTC.

The chain uses TRBV20-1 and TRBJ1-2; TRBD1 matches 9 bases. Germline values: CDR1 DFQATT, CDR2 SNEGSKA (reference sequence). The CDR3 has 15 amino acids. V trimming: 0 bases; J trimming: 2 bases; junction bases outside the gene matches: 4. The CDR3 region has the DNA TGCAGTGCTAGAGAATCCGGGACAGGGAACTATGGCTACACCTTC. It is translated as CSARESGTGNYGYTF.

To note about this clonotype: Given a much more abundant clone one base away, this may be a read error. The chain employs TRBV6-5 and TRBJ2-3; no firm D call. The CDR3 loop spans 12 amino acids. Per the germline V gene, CDR1 is MNHEY and CDR2 is SVGAGI. The CDR3 reads CASSYGTDMQYF. CDR3 bases: TGTGCCAGCAGTTATGGCACAGATATGCAGTATTTT.

The chain combines TRBV6-5 with TRBJ2-7; no definite D call. CDR1 is MNHEY, CDR2 SVGAGI, per germline. V lost 7 bases and J 6 bases, leaving 13 bases between the germline ends. CDR3 length equals 12 residues. DNA for the CDR3: TGTGCCAGCACCGGTTGGTGGGGCGAGCAGTACTTC. This encodes CASTGWWGEQYF.

This rearrangement joins TRBV29-1 to TRBJ2-3; D gene uncertain. The CDR3 spans 13 residues. The V and J ends lost 4 bases and 4 bases respectively, with 12 bases between them. CDR1 is SQVTM, CDR2 ANQGSEA, per germline. Written as DNA, the CDR3 is TGCAGCGTTGGAGCCCTTTTCGCAGATACGCAGTATTTT. Its translation is CSVGALFADTQYF.

Notes on this clonotype: Since a much larger clone is just one base distant, this may be a read error. The CDR3 DNA reads as TGTGCCAGCAGCCAAGCCCGGAGCTCCTACAATGTGCAGTTCTTC. Translation gives CASSQARSSYNVQFF. J is TRBJ2-1 and V is TRBV4-2; D is unclear. The germline CDR1 and CDR2 sequences are LGHNA and YNFKEQ. CDR3 length: 15 residues.

This clonotype was found a few times. This chain connects TRBV20-1 to TRBJ2-5, with D possibly TRBD2 on 6 matching bases. Germline-derived CDR1 and CDR2 are DFQATT and SNEGSKA (reference sequence). The CDR3 has 13 amino acids. Trimming left V 6 bases short and J 2 bases short, with 13 bases between. The CDR3 nucleotides are TGCAGTGCCCCGGACGGGGGTCAAGAGACCCAGTACTTC. It codes for CSAPDGGQETQYF.

This clonotype was counted ten times or more. The chain joins TRBV10-3 to TRBJ2-5, with D unresolved. Germline CDR1 ENHRY, CDR2 SYGVKD. The CDR3 runs 14 residues. The V and J ends lost 6 bases and 4 bases respectively, with 15 bases between them. CDR3 protein: CAIRPSEISETQYF. CDR3 nucleotide sequence: TGTGCCATCAGACCTTCGGAGATCTCAGAGACCCAGTACTTC.

This clonotype was detected ten times or more. The chain has TRBV6-2 or TRBV6-3 and TRBJ2-7; 9 bases map to TRBD1. Germline assignment: CDR1 MNHEY and CDR2 SVGEGT. The length of the CDR3 is 15 residues. Germline trimming cut 4 bases from V and 1 base from J; bases unmatched to any gene: 5. CDR3 sequence: CASSSGTGSSYEQYF. The CDR3 nucleotides read TGTGCCAGCAGTTCCGGGACAGGGAGTTCCTACGAGCAGTACTTC.

This clonotype was counted only a few times. The V call is TRBV6-1, the J call TRBJ1-2; 9 nucleotides agree with TRBD1. CDR3 length: 14 residues. Germline V lookup: CDR1 MNHNS, CDR2 SASEGT. V shed 5 bases and J 7 bases; nucleotides not matched to a gene: 8. The CDR3, as DNA: TGTGCCAGCAGTTTAAACAGGGGGCTCAGTGGCTACACCTTC. Translation gives CASSLNRGLSGYTF.

The chain carries TRBV6-6 and TRBJ2-2; TRBD2 might be the D (7 bases). The V end was cut by 1 base, the J end by 5 bases, with 14 bases between. The CDR3 sequence is 16 residues long. Germline V gene lookup returns CDR1 MNHNY and CDR2 SVGAGI (reference sequence). Here the CDR3 DNA reads TGTGCCAGCAGTTACTTGGCGGGGGCGGGGACCGGGGAGCTGTTTTTT. Protein product: CASSYLAGAGTGELFF.

The chain combines TRBV20-1 with TRBJ2-5; the D gene is possibly TRBD1 (6 bases). Germline loops: CDR1 DFQATT, CDR2 SNEGSKA (reference sequence). CDR3 length equals 14 residues. Trimming took off 2 bases at V and 2 bases at J, with 12 bases between the two ends. The DNA of the CDR3 is TGCAGTGCTAGACACCGCAGGGGACAAGAGACCCAGTACTTC. The encoded protein is CSARHRRGQETQYF.

This clonotype was counted at least ten times. The J gene is TRBJ2-1, the V gene TRBV3-1; D gene ambiguous. CDR1 and CDR2 (germline): LGHDT, YNNKEL (reference sequence). V lost 1 base and J 5 bases, leaving 6 bases between the germline ends. The CDR3 has 13 amino acids. The CDR3 reads CASSQGLHNEQFF. The DNA for the CDR3 is TGTGCCAGCAGCCAAGGGCTCCACAATGAGCAGTTCTTC.

The chain joins TRBV27 to TRBJ1-6, with D tentatively TRBD1 (6 bases). This CDR3 contains 14 residues. The V and J ends lost 4 bases and 7 bases respectively, with 11 bases between them. In germline, CDR1 is MNHEY, CDR2 SMNVEV (reference sequence). The CDR3 nucleotides read TGTGCCAGCAGTTCACAGGGAGGAAATTCACCCCTCCACTTT. Amino acids: CASSSQGGNSPLHF.

The rearrangement links TRBV6-5 to TRBJ2-7; no firm D call. The germline V gene has CDR1 MNHEY and CDR2 SVGAGI. This CDR3 contains 13 residues. Trimming pared 4 bases from V and 0 bases from J, leaving 7 bases between. CDR3 amino acids: CASSSPASYEQYF. CDR3 nucleotide sequence: TGTGCCAGCAGTTCCCCAGCCTCCTACGAGCAGTACTTC.

This clonotype has only one observation. V is TRBV11-2 and J is TRBJ2-2; 7 nucleotides match TRBD1. The CDR3 runs 16 residues. Germline CDR1 SGHAT, CDR2 FQNNGV. Unmatched junction bases numbered 7, after V lost 5 bases and J lost 1 base. The CDR3 spells CASSSTGQKNTGELFF. For the CDR3, the DNA is TGTGCCAGCAGCAGCACGGGACAGAAGAACACCGGGGAGCTGTTTTTT.

The chain has TRBV18 and TRBJ2-1, with a tentative D call TRBD2 (5 bases). V lost 3 bases to trimming and J lost 7 bases, with 13 bases between them. The CDR3 contains 14 residues. Germline-derived CDR1 and CDR2 are KGHSH and LQKENI. CDR3: CASSPSAIGNEQFF. The CDR3 DNA reads TGTGCCAGCTCACCTAGCGCGATCGGTAATGAGCAGTTCTTC.

This clonotype was seen a handful of times. The chain combines TRBV27 with TRBJ2-7; unclear D gene. There are 15 residues in the CDR3. The germline V gene encodes CDR1 MNHEY and CDR2 SMNVEV (reference sequence). Trimming removed 1 base at V and 0 bases at J, with 10 bases between. In DNA, the CDR3 is TGTGCCAGCAGTTTATACGGGCTGGGCTCCTACGAGCAGTACTTC. Residues: CASSLYGLGSYEQYF.

This clonotype has more than one count but fewer than ten. The V gene is TRBV9, the J gene TRBJ1-2, with TRBD1 as a possible D gene (6 bases). The CDR3 loop spans 17 amino acids. The germline V gene encodes CDR1 SGDLS and CDR2 YYNGEE. V was trimmed by 4 bases and J by 0 bases, leaving 19 bases between them. The CDR3 nucleotides are TGTGCCAGCAGCCGAGGGGAAAGGGGGACCACTAACTATGGCTACACCTTC. It yields the protein CASSRGERGTTNYGYTF.